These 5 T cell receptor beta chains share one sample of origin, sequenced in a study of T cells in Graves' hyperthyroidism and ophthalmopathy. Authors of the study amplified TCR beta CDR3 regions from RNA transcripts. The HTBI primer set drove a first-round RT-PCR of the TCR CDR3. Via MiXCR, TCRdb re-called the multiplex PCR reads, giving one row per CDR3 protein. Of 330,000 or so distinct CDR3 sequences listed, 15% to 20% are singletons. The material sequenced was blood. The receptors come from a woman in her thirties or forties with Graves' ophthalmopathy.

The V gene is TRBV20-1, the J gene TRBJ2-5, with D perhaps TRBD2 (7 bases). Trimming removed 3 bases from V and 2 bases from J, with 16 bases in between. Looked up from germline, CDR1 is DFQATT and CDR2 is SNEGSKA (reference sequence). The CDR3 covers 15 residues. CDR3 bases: TGCAGTGCTAGGGCAGTGAGGGGGGGACAAGAGACCCAGTACTTC. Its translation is CSARAVRGGQETQYF.

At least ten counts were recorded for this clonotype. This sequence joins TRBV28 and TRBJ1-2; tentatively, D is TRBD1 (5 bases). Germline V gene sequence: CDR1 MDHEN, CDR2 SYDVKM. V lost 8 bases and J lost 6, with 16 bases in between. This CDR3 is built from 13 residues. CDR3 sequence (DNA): TGTGCCAGCGCAGTTTGGGGGGAGGATGGCTACACCTTC. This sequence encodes CASAVWGEDGYTF.

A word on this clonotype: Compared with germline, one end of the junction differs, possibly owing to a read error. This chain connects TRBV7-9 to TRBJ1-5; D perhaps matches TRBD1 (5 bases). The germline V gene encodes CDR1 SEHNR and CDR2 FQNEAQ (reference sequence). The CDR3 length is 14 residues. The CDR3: CAGSPSRANQPQHF. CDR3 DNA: TGTGCCGGCAGCCCCAGCAGGGCGAATCAGCCCCAGCATTTT.

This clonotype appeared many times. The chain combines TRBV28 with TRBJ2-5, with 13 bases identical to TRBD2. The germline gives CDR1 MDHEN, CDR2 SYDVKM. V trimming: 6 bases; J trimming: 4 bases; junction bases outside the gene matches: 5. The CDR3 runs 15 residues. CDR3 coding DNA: TGTGCCAGCAGGGGACTAGCGGGATTGGGAGAGACCCAGTACTTC. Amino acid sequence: CASRGLAGLGETQYF.

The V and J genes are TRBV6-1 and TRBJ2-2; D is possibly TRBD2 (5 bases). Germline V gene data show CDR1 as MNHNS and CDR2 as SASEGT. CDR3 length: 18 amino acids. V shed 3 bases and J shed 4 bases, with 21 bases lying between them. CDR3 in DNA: TGTGCCAGCAGTGATGGGCTTCTTGGAGGCGCTTTCACCGGGGAGCTGTTTTTT. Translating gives CASSDGLLGGAFTGELFF.